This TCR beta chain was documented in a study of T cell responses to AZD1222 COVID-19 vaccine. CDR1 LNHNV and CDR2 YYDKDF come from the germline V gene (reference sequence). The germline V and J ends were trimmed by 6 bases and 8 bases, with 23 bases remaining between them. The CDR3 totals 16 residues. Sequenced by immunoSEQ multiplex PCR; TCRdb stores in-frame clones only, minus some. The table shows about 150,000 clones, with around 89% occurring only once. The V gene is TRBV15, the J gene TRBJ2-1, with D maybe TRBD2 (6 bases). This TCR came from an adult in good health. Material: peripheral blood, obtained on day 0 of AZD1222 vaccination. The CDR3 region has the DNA TGTGCCACCAGTTTTCTTCCGGGACTGTTCGGGGATGAGCAGTTCTTC. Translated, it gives CATSFLPGLFGDEQFF.